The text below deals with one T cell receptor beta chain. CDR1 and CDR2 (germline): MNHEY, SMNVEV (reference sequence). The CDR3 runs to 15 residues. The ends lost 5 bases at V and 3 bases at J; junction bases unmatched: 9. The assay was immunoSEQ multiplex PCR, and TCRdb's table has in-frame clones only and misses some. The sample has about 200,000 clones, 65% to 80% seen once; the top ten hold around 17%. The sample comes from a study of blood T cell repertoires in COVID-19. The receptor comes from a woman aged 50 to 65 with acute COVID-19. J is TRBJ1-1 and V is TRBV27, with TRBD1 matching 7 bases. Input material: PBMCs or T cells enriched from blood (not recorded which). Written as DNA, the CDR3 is TGTGCCAGCAGTGGAGGGGGCGCAGGGGACACTGAAGCTTTCTTT. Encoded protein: CASSGGGAGDTEAFF.